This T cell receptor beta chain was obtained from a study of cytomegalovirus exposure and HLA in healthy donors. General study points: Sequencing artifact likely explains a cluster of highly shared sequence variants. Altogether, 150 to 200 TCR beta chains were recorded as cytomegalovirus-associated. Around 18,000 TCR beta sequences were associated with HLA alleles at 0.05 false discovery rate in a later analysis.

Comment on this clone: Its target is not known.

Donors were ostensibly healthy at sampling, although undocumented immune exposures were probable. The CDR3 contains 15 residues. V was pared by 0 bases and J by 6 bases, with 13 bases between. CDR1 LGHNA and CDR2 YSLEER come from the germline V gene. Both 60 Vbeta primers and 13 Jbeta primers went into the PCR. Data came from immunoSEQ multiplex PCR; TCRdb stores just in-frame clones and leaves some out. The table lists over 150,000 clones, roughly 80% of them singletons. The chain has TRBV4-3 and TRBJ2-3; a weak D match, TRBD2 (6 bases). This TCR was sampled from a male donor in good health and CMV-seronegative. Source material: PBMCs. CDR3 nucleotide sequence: TGCGCCAGCAGCCAAGAATCCCGGGAGACCGATACGCAGTATTTT. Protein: CASSQESRETDTQYF.